One TCR beta chain is described in this entry. No conserved phenylalanine or tryptophan ends this CDR3, so it is likely a read error. The limits of the CDR3 on the DNA are not certain, so only TCRdb's listed CDR3 is given. Methods used by the authors: Estimates of nucleated cell counts were drawn from the amplification of reference gene primers. Assay used: immunoSEQ multiplex PCR; TCRdb lists only in-frame clones, some missing. Clone size and V and J calls were adopted from that table, with D and trimming inferred from the DNA. The table shows under 150,000 clones, with 70% to 90% occurring only once. The source of the sample is a study of blood T cell repertoires in COVID-19. Study in general: From T cells, B-cell-depleted T cells, or PBMCs came the material, which was cDNA or gDNA.

The germline CDR1 and CDR2 sequences are LGHDT and YNNKEL (reference sequence). Both ends counted, the CDR3 spans 10 residues. Cohort assignment relied on participant-reported clinical history. Resolution of symptoms, clearance, or two negative PCRs was present in recovered Cohort 3 donors. This chain uses TRBV3-1 (or the pseudogene TRBV3-2) with TRBJ2-7; whether TRBD2, the table's D call, matches the DNA was not checked. Material for sequencing was PBMCs or T cells enriched from blood (not recorded which). This TCR was recovered from a woman in her 40s who had recovered from COVID-19. CDR3: CASSHKGEGL.